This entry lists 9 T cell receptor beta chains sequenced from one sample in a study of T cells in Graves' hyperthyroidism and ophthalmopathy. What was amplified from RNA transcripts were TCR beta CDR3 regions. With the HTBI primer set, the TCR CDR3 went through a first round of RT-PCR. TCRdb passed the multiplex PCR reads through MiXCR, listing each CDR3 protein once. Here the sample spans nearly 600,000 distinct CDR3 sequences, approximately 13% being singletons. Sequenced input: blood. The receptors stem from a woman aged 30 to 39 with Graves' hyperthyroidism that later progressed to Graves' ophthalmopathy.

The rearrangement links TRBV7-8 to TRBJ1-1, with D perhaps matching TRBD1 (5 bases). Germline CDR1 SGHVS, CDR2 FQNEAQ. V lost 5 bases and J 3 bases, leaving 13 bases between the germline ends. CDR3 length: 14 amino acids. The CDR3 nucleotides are TGTGCCAGCAGCCTCCGCAGGGAGGACACTGAAGCTTTCTTT. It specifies CASSLRREDTEAFF.

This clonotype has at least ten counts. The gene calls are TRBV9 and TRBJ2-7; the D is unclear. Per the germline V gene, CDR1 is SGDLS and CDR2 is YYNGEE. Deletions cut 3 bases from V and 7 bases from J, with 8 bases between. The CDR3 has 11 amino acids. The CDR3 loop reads CASSGPGEQYF. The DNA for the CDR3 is TGTGCCAGCAGCGGGCCTGGGGAGCAGTACTTC.

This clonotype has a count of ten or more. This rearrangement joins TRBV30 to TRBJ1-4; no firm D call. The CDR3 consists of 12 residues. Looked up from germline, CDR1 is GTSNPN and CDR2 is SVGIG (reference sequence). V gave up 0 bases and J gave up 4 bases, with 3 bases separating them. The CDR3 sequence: CAWSVVNEKLFF. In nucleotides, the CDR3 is TGTGCCTGGAGTGTTGTTAATGAAAAACTGTTTTTT.

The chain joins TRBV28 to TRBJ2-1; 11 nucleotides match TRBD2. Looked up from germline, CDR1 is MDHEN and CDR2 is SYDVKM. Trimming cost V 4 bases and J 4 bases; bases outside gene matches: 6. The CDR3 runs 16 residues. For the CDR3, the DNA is TGTGCCAGCAGTTCACTCGGGACTAGCGGTTACAATGAGCAGTTCTTC. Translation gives CASSSLGTSGYNEQFF.

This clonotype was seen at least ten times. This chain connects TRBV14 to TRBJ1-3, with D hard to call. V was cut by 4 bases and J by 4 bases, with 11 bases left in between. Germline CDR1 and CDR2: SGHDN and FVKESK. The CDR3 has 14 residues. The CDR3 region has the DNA TGTGCCAGCAGCCGAAACTTGGAAGGAAACACCATATATTTT. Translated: CASSRNLEGNTIYF.

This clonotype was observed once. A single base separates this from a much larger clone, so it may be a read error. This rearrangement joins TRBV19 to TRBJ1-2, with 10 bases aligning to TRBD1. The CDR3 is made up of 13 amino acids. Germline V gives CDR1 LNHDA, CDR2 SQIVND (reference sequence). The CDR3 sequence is CASGQGDGGGYIF. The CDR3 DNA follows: TGTGCCTCCGGACAGGGGGACGGTGGTGGCTACATCTTC.

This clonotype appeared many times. CDR3 loop: CASNIPGTYEQYF. CDR3 bases: TGCGCCAGCAACATTCCGGGAACCTACGAGCAGTACTTC. The chain joins TRBV5-1 to TRBJ2-7; D might be TRBD2 (5 bases). V was cut by 6 bases and J by 2 bases, with 12 bases left in between. Per germline, CDR1 SGHRS and CDR2 YFSETQ. This CDR3 spans 13 amino acids.

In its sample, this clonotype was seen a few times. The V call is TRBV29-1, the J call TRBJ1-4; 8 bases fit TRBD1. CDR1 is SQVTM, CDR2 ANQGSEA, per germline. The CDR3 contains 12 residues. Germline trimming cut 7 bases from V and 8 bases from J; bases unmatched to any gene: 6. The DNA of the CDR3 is TGCAGCGCCGGGACAGGTAGAGAAAAACTGTTTTTT. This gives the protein CSAGTGREKLFF.

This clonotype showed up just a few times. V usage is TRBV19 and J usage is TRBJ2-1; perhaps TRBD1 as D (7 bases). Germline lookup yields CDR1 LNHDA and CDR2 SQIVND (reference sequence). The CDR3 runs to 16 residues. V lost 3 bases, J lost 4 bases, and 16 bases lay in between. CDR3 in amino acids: CASSMGAGTAYNEQFF. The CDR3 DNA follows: TGTGCCAGTAGTATGGGGGCGGGGACAGCGTACAATGAGCAGTTCTTC.